This TCR beta chain was identified in a study of neurological immune-mediated disorders. The sample holds many counts of this clonotype. The unsorted libraries were prepared from 2 million PBMCs (stored at -80 C). The germline gives CDR1 DFQATT, CDR2 SNEGSKA (reference sequence). The CDR3 has 12 residues. Trimming took 3 bases from V and 5 from J, leaving 10 bases between them. TCRdb recomputed calls from the 5' RACE reads with MiXCR, one row per CDR3 protein. The sample carries over 15,000 distinct CDR3 sequences, about 15% recorded once. The clonotype originates from a man between 60 and 75 years old with HTLV-1-associated myelopathy (HAM/TSP). The chain carries TRBV20-1 and TRBJ2-5; D is possibly TRBD2 (6 bases). The source material was PBMCs. The CDR3 here is CSARPGGETQYF. Here the CDR3 DNA reads TGCAGTGCTAGGCCCGGAGGGGAGACCCAGTACTTC.